Sequencing of this T cell receptor (beta chain) was carried out in a study of blood T cells in healthy people across ages. Study outcomes and limitations: Long-lived donors had more naive CD4+ cells and higher diversity than aged donors.

V lost 5 bases to trimming and J lost 0 bases, with 7 bases between them. The CDR3 has 13 amino acids. Germline V gives CDR1 SNHLY, CDR2 FYNNEI. The study drew donors from healthy Caucasian individuals in Russia aged about 6 to 95. Extraction yielded at least 5 micrograms of total RNA per sample. It was with a sample-barcoded 5' primer and a J-beta primer mix that a second PCR of about 6 to 12 cycles was run. TCRdb processed the 5' RACE reads anew with MiXCR; each CDR3 protein has one entry. Of 1.8 million or so distinct CDR3 sequences listed, 30% to 40% are singletons. This clonotype was detected a few times. Its antigen is not known.

The rearrangement links TRBV2 to TRBJ1-2; D gene ambiguous. Sequenced material: blood. The origin of this receptor is a human donor in good health. This CDR3 reads CASSRAPNYGYTF. CDR3 sequence (DNA): TGTGCCAGCAGTCGGGCACCTAACTATGGCTACACCTTC.